What follows describes a single T cell receptor beta chain. In germline, CDR1 is MNHNY, CDR2 SVGAGI (reference sequence). The CDR3 is 15 amino acids. J was trimmed by 3 bases and V by 7 bases; bases with no gene match: 7. This entry belongs to a study of blood T cell repertoires in COVID-19. Overall study context: Samples came from the United States, Italy and Spain, spanning acute and convalescent COVID-19. PBMCs, B-cell-depleted T cells, or T cells were the source of the cDNA or gDNA that made up the material.

Per the original methods: Estimation of nucleated cell counts was performed using reference gene primer amplification. The assay was immunoSEQ multiplex PCR, and TCRdb's table has in-frame clones only and misses some. V, J and clone size reflect that table, while D and trimming were determined from the DNA. The table shows some 260,000 clones, with roughly 91% occurring only once. This chain joins TRBV6-6 and TRBJ2-1; 9 bases are a match to TRBD1. This receptor was identified in a woman aged 40 to 50 who had recovered from COVID-19. The sequenced sample consisted of peripheral blood. As DNA, the CDR3 is TGTGCCAGCACCGTCTTGGACAGGGGCTACAATGAGCAGTTCTTC. Translated, it gives CASTVLDRGYNEQFF.